This T cell receptor beta chain was recorded in a study of T cells after yellow fever vaccination. TCRdb ran MiXCR on the 5' RACE reads and lists one entry per CDR3 protein. Found here are approximately 61,000 distinct CDR3 sequences, roughly 6.9% of them singletons; the top ten hold around two fifths. This CDR3 region has 16 residues. V lost 0 bases and J 5 bases, leaving 16 bases between the germline ends. Looked up from germline, CDR1 is SGHVT and CDR2 is SQSDAQ. This clonotype originated in a man aged 18 to 35 who received the YFV17D yellow fever vaccine. This sample comprised CD8+ T cells sorted from PBMCs, obtained on the day of the first yellow fever vaccination. This chain joins TRBV7-4 and TRBJ1-1; D is unresolved. The CDR3 coding sequence is TGTGCCAGCAGCTTAGCGACCCGGGAGAAGTGGACTGAAGCTTTCTTT. Its translation is CASSLATREKWTEAFF.